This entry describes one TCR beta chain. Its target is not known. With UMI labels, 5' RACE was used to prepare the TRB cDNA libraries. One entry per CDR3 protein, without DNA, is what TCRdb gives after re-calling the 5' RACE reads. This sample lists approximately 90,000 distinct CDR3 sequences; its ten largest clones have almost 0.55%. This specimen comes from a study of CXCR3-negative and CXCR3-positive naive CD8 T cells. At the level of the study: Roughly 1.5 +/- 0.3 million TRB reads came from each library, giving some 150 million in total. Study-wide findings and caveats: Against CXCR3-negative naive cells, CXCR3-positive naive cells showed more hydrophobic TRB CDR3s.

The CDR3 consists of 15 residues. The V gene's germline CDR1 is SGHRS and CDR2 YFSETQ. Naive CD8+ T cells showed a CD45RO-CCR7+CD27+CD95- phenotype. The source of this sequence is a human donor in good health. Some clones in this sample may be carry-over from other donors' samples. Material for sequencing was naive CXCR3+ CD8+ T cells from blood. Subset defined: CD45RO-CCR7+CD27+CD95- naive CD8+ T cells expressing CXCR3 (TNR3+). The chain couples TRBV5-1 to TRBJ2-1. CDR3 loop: CASSFTGGTYNEQFF. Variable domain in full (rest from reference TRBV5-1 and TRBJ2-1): KAGVTQTPRYLIKTRGQQVTLSCSPISGHRSVSWYQQTPGQGLQFLFEYFSETQRNKGNFPGRFSGRQFSNSRSEMNVSTLELGDSALYLCASSFTGGTYNEQFFGPGTRLTVL.